A single T cell receptor (beta chain) is shown here with its context. Its antigen is unknown. There are no base qualities to consult, and no much larger clone falls within one base. This entry belongs to a study of T-cell reconstitution after alpha-beta-depleted transplantation in children (TCRdb year 2016). Concerning the study at large: Using TCR repertoire profiling, the study followed T-cell immune reconstitution in a quantitative way in children after TCRalphabeta/CD19-depleted allogeneic hematopoietic cell transplantation.

Libraries were made using PCR. The data were produced on an Illumina HiSeq 2500. TCR library preparation used molecular barcoding, with unique molecular identifiers applied to normalize quantification of the TCRbeta repertoire. TCRdb trimmed the raw reads at Q25, called clones with MiXCR and kept productive beta chains. Each CDR3 protein appears once, grouped with its most common genes and DNA. The sample table records 380,000 or so distinct CDR3 sequences; approximately 12% of these occur just once. The ten most abundant clones make up 4.3% of the sample. Trimmed from V: 10 bases; trimmed from J: 5 bases; junction bases lacking a gene match: 9. Reading the germline V gene gives CDR1 KGHSH and CDR2 LQKENI. The CDR3 measures 14 amino acids from cysteine to phenylalanine. Only the CDR3 region is kept as DNA, spanning 42 bases read in frame from base 1.

The receptor chain draws on TRBV18 and TRBJ2-2, and 8 junction bases match TRBD1. The sequences come from PBMCs, collected from the stem cell graft. This TCR was recovered from a human donor who donated a stem cell graft to a child with Fanconi anemia. The nucleotide sequence is given as TGTGCCATCTCGTCAGGGGGCGGAACCGGGGAGCTGTTTTTT. This translates into CAISSGGGTGELFF.